These T cell receptor beta chains were read from a single sample in a study of cytomegalovirus exposure and HLA in healthy donors. The method was immunoSEQ multiplex PCR; TCRdb's version includes in-frame clones alone and lacks a portion of them. Of about 120,000 clones listed, 15% are singletons. Material: PBMCs. Source of these receptors: a woman between 18 and 30 years old in good health and CMV-seronegative. Both conserved end residues are part of each CDR3. Fields, in order: clone size, V gene, D gene, J gene, CDR3 protein, CDR3 DNA. The D gene is left open where the match is weak. Not every row has a clone size; where given, it reads once, few, many or a size class.

>NA|TRBV7-2|TRBD2|TRBJ2-7
CASSLVGGRGYEQYF
TGTGCCAGCAGCTTAGTAGGCGGGAGAGGCTACGAGCAGTACTTC
>few|TRBV27|NA|TRBJ2-3
CASSLWGGATDTQYF
TGTGCCAGCAGTTTATGGGGGGGCGCGACAGATACGCAGTATTTT
>NA|TRBV2|TRBD2|TRBJ2-5
CASSGTSWETKYF
TGTGCCAGCAGCGGGACTAGCTGGGAGACCAAGTACTTC
>few|TRBV30|TRBD2|TRBJ2-7
CAWSVLAGGYSGSYEQYF
TGTGCCTGGAGTGTACTAGCGGGAGGTTATTCGGGGTCCTACGAGCAGTACTTC
>NA|TRBV27|TRBD2|TRBJ2-1
CASSLSWGREGHGNEQFF
TGTGCCAGCAGTTTATCGTGGGGGCGGGAGGGTCACGGGAATGAGCAGTTCTTC
>few|TRBV6-6|NA|TRBJ2-7
CASSYSIEGFSYEQYF
TGTGCCAGCAGTTACTCGATCGAGGGTTTCTCCTACGAGCAGTACTTC
>few|TRBV7-9|TRBD1|TRBJ2-3
CASSLPGQDIADTQYF
TGTGCCAGCAGCTTACCGGGACAGGATATAGCAGATACGCAGTATTTT
>many|TRBV29-1|TRBD2|TRBJ2-7
CSVGTSGSYEQYF
TGCAGCGTTGGGACTAGCGGATCCTACGAGCAGTACTTC
>NA|TRBV7-9|NA|TRBJ2-7
CASSFQYEQYF
TGTGCCAGCAGCTTCCAGTACGAGCAGTACTTC
>NA|TRBV28|NA|TRBJ1-6
CASKAFLYSPLHF
TGTGCCAGCAAAGCCTTTCTGTATTCACCCCTCCACTTT
>few|TRBV7-3|NA|TRBJ2-7
CASSVEKDYEQYF
TGTGCCAGCAGCGTAGAAAAAGACTACGAGCAGTACTTC
>NA|TRBV28|NA|TRBJ2-7
CASRDYKEQYF
TGTGCCAGCAGGGACTATAAAGAGCAGTACTTC